A single sample gave rise to the 21 T cell receptor beta chains below, sequenced in a study of T-cell reconstitution after alpha-beta-depleted transplantation in children. TCRbeta library preparation incorporated unique molecular identifiers. TCRdb re-called the PCR reads with MiXCR, one entry per CDR3 protein. The sample lists about 980,000 distinct CDR3 sequences, about 29% occurring once. Sequences were derived from PBMCs, mostly from graft donor cells, sampled 360 days after TCRalphabeta/CD19-depleted stem cell transplant. The receptors come from a boy under two years old who had a stem cell transplant for SCID, so the T cells may come from the graft donor.

This clonotype came up a few times. This rearrangement joins TRBV20-1 to TRBJ2-4, with 7 bases that match TRBD1. V dropped 6 bases and J dropped 0; count of bases not matched to a gene: 8. The CDR3 has 15 residues. CDR1 DFQATT and CDR2 SNEGSKA come from the germline V gene (reference sequence). The CDR3 reads CSAEGASLAKNIQYF. CDR3 coding DNA: TGCAGTGCCGAGGGGGCCTCGTTAGCCAAAAACATTCAGTACTTC.

This clonotype was counted a few times. The V call is TRBV9, the J call TRBJ1-1; D gene ambiguous. From germline, CDR1 is SGDLS and CDR2 YYNGEE. Trimming removed 1 base at V and 3 bases at J, with 7 bases between. The CDR3 totals 13 residues. The CDR3 is CASSVKVDTEAFF. The DNA for the CDR3 is TGTGCCAGCAGCGTAAAGGTCGACACTGAAGCTTTCTTT.

The rearrangement joins TRBV7-9 to TRBJ2-3; 7 bases match TRBD1. Germline CDR1 SEHNR, CDR2 FQNEAQ (reference sequence). The CDR3 is made up of 15 amino acids. The V segment lost 5 bases and the J segment 2 bases; nucleotides outside the gene matches: 7. The CDR3, as DNA: TGTGCCAGCAGCGCACAGGGACAGACCACAGATACGCAGTATTTT. Amino acid sequence: CASSAQGQTTDTQYF.

The gene calls are TRBV11-2 and TRBJ2-7; D may correspond to TRBD1 or TRBD2 (5 bases each). Germline assignment: CDR1 SGHAT and CDR2 FQNNGV. V dropped 3 bases and J dropped 0 bases, with 9 bases sitting between them. The CDR3 length is 14 residues. CDR3 region: CASSFGTDSYEQYF. In DNA form, the CDR3 reads TGTGCCAGCAGCTTCGGGACCGACTCCTACGAGCAGTACTTC.

V and J are TRBV7-6 and TRBJ2-2; a weak D match, TRBD1 (5 bases). CDR1 and CDR2 (germline): SGHVS, FNYEAQ. The V and J ends lost 2 bases and 4 bases respectively, with 17 bases between them. This CDR3 is 17 amino acids long. CDR3 sequence: CASSLWGQGAITGELFF. CDR3 nucleotide sequence: TGTGCCAGCAGCTTATGGGGCCAAGGGGCGATCACCGGGGAGCTGTTTTTT. Full variable domain (missing parts from reference TRBV7-6 and TRBJ2-2): GAGVSQSPRYKVTKRGQDVALRCDPISGHVSLYWYRQALGQGPEFLTYFNYEAQQDKSGLPNDRFSAERPEGSISTLTIQRTEQRDSAMYRCASSLWGQGAITGELFFGEGSRLTVL.

This sequence joins TRBV6-1 and TRBJ1-1; possible D gene TRBD1, 5 bases. The CDR3 spans 13 residues. Per the germline V gene, CDR1 is MNHNS and CDR2 is SASEGT. Trimming left V 9 bases short and J 5 bases short, with 16 bases between. In nucleotides, the CDR3 is TGTGCCAGTTCCAAGGTGGGGCGGACTGAAGCTTTCTTT. Residues: CASSKVGRTEAFF.

V gene TRBV11-2 combines with J gene TRBJ2-3; no clear D gene. Germline CDR1 reads SGHAT; CDR2 reads FQNNGV. CDR3 length equals 17 residues. V lost 0 bases and J 1 base, leaving 14 bases between the germline ends. The DNA of the CDR3 is TGTGCCAGCAGCTTAGATGCCCCCTTTGGGGGCACAGATACGCAGTATTTT. Its translation: CASSLDAPFGGTDTQYF.

This clonotype appeared a few times. The chain joins TRBV6-1 to TRBJ2-5; D is possibly TRBD2 (7 bases). From germline, CDR1 is MNHNS and CDR2 SASEGT. The CDR3 is 15 amino acids. V lost 7 bases and J 5 bases, leaving 20 bases between the germline ends. The CDR3 DNA follows: TGTGCCAGCAACCCGGGGGGCGCGGTTGGGGAGACCCAGTACTTC. Its protein is CASNPGGAVGETQYF.

The rearrangement links TRBV7-9 to TRBJ1-1; no firm D call. CDR3 size: 15 residues. CDR1 is SEHNR, CDR2 FQNEAQ, per germline (reference sequence). V lost 2 bases, J lost 0 bases, and 10 bases lay in between. The CDR3 bases are TGTGCCAGCAGCTTAAACCGGGCGGTGAACACTGAAGCTTTCTTT. It translates to CASSLNRAVNTEAFF.

This clonotype was detected only a few times. The chain uses TRBV4-2 and TRBJ1-5; D unclear. V lost 3 bases and J 0 bases, leaving 12 bases between the germline ends. The CDR3 has 16 amino acids. Germline lookup yields CDR1 LGHNA and CDR2 YNFKEQ. CDR3 region: CASSQEVAYSNQPQHF. The CDR3 DNA is TGTGCCAGCAGCCAGGAGGTAGCCTATAGCAATCAGCCCCAGCATTTT.

This clonotype was recorded at least ten times. The chain combines TRBV4-3 with TRBJ2-7; a possible D gene is TRBD1 (6 bases). V was pared by 0 bases and J by 1 base, with 13 bases between. The CDR3 contains 16 residues. Germline-derived CDR1 and CDR2 are LGHNA and YSLEER. CDR3 protein: CASSQDRRQGSYEQYF. CDR3 DNA sequence: TGCGCCAGCAGCCAAGATAGGAGGCAGGGGTCCTACGAGCAGTACTTC.

The chain couples TRBV24-1 to TRBJ2-4, with unresolved D. This CDR3 is built from 13 residues. Germline V gene sequence: CDR1 KGHDR, CDR2 SFDVKD. V was pared by 3 bases and J by 5 bases, with 7 bases between. Written as DNA, the CDR3 is TGTGCCACCAGTGATCCCCTCCAAAACATTCAGTACTTC. Translation gives CATSDPLQNIQYF.

This clonotype was detected only a few times. The chain uses TRBV4-2 and TRBJ2-2; the match to TRBD1 covers 9 bases. V was pared by 4 bases and J by 5 bases, with 5 bases of the junction left unmatched. Looked up from germline, CDR1 is LGHNA and CDR2 is YNFKEQ. This CDR3 is 15 amino acids long. For the CDR3, the DNA is TGTGCCAGCAGCCCCGGGACAGGGAAGACCGGGGAGCTGTTTTTT. The encoded protein is CASSPGTGKTGELFF.

The chain recombines TRBV12-3 or TRBV12-4 with TRBJ2-5; D ambiguous. The V end was cut by 4 bases, the J end by 3 bases, with 9 bases between. The CDR3 is made up of 13 amino acids. The CDR3 region is CASSSWAKETQYF. The CDR3 DNA sequence: TGTGCCAGCAGTTCGTGGGCCAAAGAGACCCAGTACTTC.

The chain carries TRBV2 and TRBJ2-1; D is possibly TRBD2 (6 bases). V shed 4 bases and J shed 0 bases, with 13 bases lying between them. The CDR3 length is 16 residues. Germline lookup yields CDR1 SNHLY and CDR2 FYNNEI. In nucleotides, the CDR3 is TGTGCCAGCAGTGGTCGACTAGGGAGCTCCTACAATGAGCAGTTCTTC. Encoded protein: CASSGRLGSSYNEQFF.

The chain employs TRBV5-1 and TRBJ2-1; TRBD1 is a possible D gene (5 bases). CDR3 length equals 13 residues. The germline CDR1 and CDR2 sequences are SGHRS and YFSETQ. The V and J ends lost 3 bases and 5 bases respectively, with 9 bases between them. The CDR3 loop is CASSWTPDNEQFF. The CDR3 region has the DNA TGCGCCAGCAGCTGGACACCTGACAATGAGCAGTTCTTC.

The sample holds a few counts of this clonotype. The chain couples TRBV12-3 or TRBV12-4 to TRBJ2-5; D unresolved. With 6 bases removed from V and 3 bases from J, the gap between germline ends came to 8 bases. This CDR3 has 12 residues. The CDR3 reads CASSGTEETQYF. CDR3 in DNA: TGTGCCAGCAGCGGAACTGAAGAGACCCAGTACTTC.

V is TRBV12-3 or TRBV12-4 and J is TRBJ2-1; the D call may be TRBD1 or TRBD2 (6 bases each). CDR3 length equals 14 residues. Trimming removed 6 bases at V and 1 base at J, with 10 bases between. CDR3 DNA: TGTGCCAGCAGAGGGGGGAATTCCTACAATGAGCAGTTCTTC. Translating it yields CASRGGNSYNEQFF.

This clonotype has just a few counts. The J gene is TRBJ2-2, the V gene TRBV20-1; D is tentatively TRBD1 or TRBD2 (5 bases each). The length of the CDR3 is 13 residues. The V end lost 2 bases, the J end lost 3 bases, and 7 bases lay between the germline ends. Germline V gene lookup returns CDR1 DFQATT and CDR2 SNEGSKA (reference sequence). The CDR3 region has the DNA TGCAGTGCTAGACTGGGGGACACCGGGGAGCTGTTTTTT. Translated: CSARLGDTGELFF.

This chain connects TRBV28 to TRBJ2-3; D unresolved. V lost 6 bases, J lost 0 bases, and 10 bases lay in between. The germline V gene has CDR1 MDHEN and CDR2 SYDVKM. The CDR3 spans 14 residues. Here the CDR3 reads CASRKGLSTDTQYF. DNA of the CDR3: TGTGCCAGCAGGAAGGGCCTAAGCACAGATACGCAGTATTTT.

The J gene is TRBJ2-7, the V gene TRBV20-1, with 10 positions matching TRBD1. The CDR3 is 14 residues long. Germline V gives CDR1 DFQATT, CDR2 SNEGSKA (reference sequence). J was trimmed by 3 bases and V by 4 bases; bases with no gene match: 6. The CDR3 spells CSATWDRGHYEQYF. Written as DNA, the CDR3 is TGCAGTGCTACTTGGGACAGGGGCCACTACGAGCAGTACTTC.